This T cell receptor beta chain was captured in a study of cytomegalovirus exposure and HLA in healthy donors. Germline V lookup: CDR1 ENHRY, CDR2 SYGVKD. Trimming removed 10 bases at V and 5 bases at J, with 17 bases between. CDR3 length: 13 residues. General study points: Prediction of most subjects' HLA-A and HLA-B alleles by TCR beta sequences was reportedly accurate.

This clone was recorded only once. Its specificity is not known. Vbeta (60) and Jbeta (13) primers were used in the PCR. Here immunoSEQ multiplex PCR was the method, and the copy in TCRdb shows in-frame clones only, minus some. The sample includes under 150,000 clones, roughly 79% seen only once; the top ten take around 3.2%. Sequenced: PBMCs. The V and J genes are TRBV10-3 and TRBJ1-1; a weak D match, TRBD1 (5 bases). This receptor was obtained from a man in his thirties or forties in good health and CMV-seronegative. CDR3 coding DNA: TGTGCCACACGGGCAGGGAGGAGAACTGAAGCTTTCTTT. Translation gives CATRAGRRTEAFF.